These T cell receptor beta chains were read from a single sample in a study of lymphopenia after photon versus proton radiotherapy. Generated by immunoSEQ multiplex PCR, the TCRdb table keeps only in-frame clones and is missing some. The sample includes about 8,300 clones, just over 85% of them seen just once. Sample: peripheral blood, taken from a patient treated with photon-based radiotherapy. Source of these receptors: an elderly man with cholangiocarcinoma. CDR3s include the opening cysteine and the closing phenylalanine or tryptophan. Fields, in order: J gene, D gene, clone size, V gene, CDR3 protein, CDR3 DNA. D genes are given only for firm matches. A row's size may be missing; if present it is once, few, many or a size class.

>TRBJ1-1|.|.|TRBV30
CAWSYGIGNTEAFF
TGTGCCTGGAGTTACGGGATTGGTAACACTGAAGCTTTCTTT
>TRBJ1-2|.|.|TRBV14
CASSQMAGWMYGYTF
TGTGCCAGCAGCCAAATGGCAGGGTGGATGTATGGCTACACCTTC
>TRBJ1-6|.|.|TRBV5-4
CASSLDRISPLHF
TGTGCCAGCAGCTTGGACCGGATTTCACCCCTCCACTTT
>TRBJ2-1|TRBD1|once|TRBV28
CASSPLDRQYNEQFF
TGTGCCAGCAGCCCGTTGGACAGGCAATACAATGAGCAGTTCTTC
>TRBJ2-5|TRBD2|.|TRBV27
CASSLLASGGETQYF
TGTGCCAGCAGTTTATTGGCTAGCGGGGGAGAGACCCAGTACTTC
>TRBJ1-1|TRBD1|once|TRBV5-1
CASSSGQGQMNTEAFF
TGCGCCAGCAGCTCAGGACAGGGACAGATGAACACTGAAGCTTTCTTT
>TRBJ1-3|TRBD1|.|TRBV5-1
CASSQTGGSAGNTIYF
TGCGCCAGCAGTCAAACAGGGGGCTCGGCTGGAAACACCATATATTTT
>TRBJ1-2|TRBD1|.|TRBV4-2
CASSQVLTGANYGYTF
TGTGCCAGCAGCCAAGTCTTAACAGGGGCGAACTATGGCTACACCTTC
>TRBJ2-7|.|.|TRBV18
CASSPMDGTYEQYF
TGTGCCAGCTCACCCATGGACGGAACCTACGAGCAGTACTTC
>TRBJ2-7|TRBD2|.|TRBV30
CAWSVPGGSYEQYF
TGTGCCTGGAGTGTACCCGGGGGGTCCTACGAGCAGTACTTC
>TRBJ2-1|.|.|TRBV4-1
CASSQDPGASYNEQFF
TGCGCCAGCAGCCAAGATCCGGGGGCCTCCTACAATGAGCAGTTCTTC
>TRBJ1-2|TRBD1|few|TRBV5-4
CASSPDRGYGYTF
TGTGCCAGCAGCCCCGACAGGGGGTACGGCTACACCTTC
>TRBJ1-5|.|.|TRBV28
CASSSRAGRHF
TGTGCCAGCAGTTCGCGGGCTGGGCGGCATTTT
>TRBJ1-2|.|.|TRBV28
CASTRPEGVGGYTF
TGTGCCAGCACCCGACCAGAGGGGGTTGGCGGCTACACCTTC
>TRBJ2-7|.|.|TRBV28
CASMDPGGRTYEQYF
TGTGCCAGCATGGATCCGGGGGGCAGAACCTACGAGCAGTACTTC
>TRBJ1-2|.|.|TRBV2
CASSEEGNYGYTF
TGTGCCAGCAGTGAAGAGGGGAACTATGGCTACACCTTC
>TRBJ2-1|TRBD2|.|TRBV2
CAGSLAGGIPYNEQFF
TGTGCCGGATCTTTAGCGGGGGGTATCCCCTACAATGAGCAGTTCTTC
>TRBJ2-5|.|large|TRBV11-2
CASSLGIMETQYF
TGTGCCAGCAGCTTAGGAATTATGGAGACCCAGTACTTC
>TRBJ2-7|TRBD2|.|TRBV18
CASSPFWGGSYEQYF
TGTGCCAGCTCACCCTTTTGGGGGGGGTCCTACGAGCAGTACTTC
>TRBJ2-3|TRBD2|once|TRBV10-1
CASSGRERGPTDTQYF
TGCGCCAGCAGTGGAAGGGAGCGGGGGCCCACAGATACGCAGTATTTT
>TRBJ1-2|.|.|TRBV2
CASSEHRQDYGYTF
TGTGCCAGCAGTGAACACAGACAGGACTATGGCTACACCTTC
>TRBJ1-1|.|.|TRBV14
CASSLMSGEAFF
TGTGCCAGCAGCCTTATGTCTGGTGAAGCTTTCTTT
>TRBJ2-1|.|.|TRBV9
CASSVEPADSILGNEQFF
TGTGCCAGCAGCGTAGAACCCGCTGACTCGATCCTTGGGAATGAGCAGTTCTTC
>TRBJ1-2|TRBD1|.|TRBV20-1
CSAPGGSGYTF
TGCAGTGCCCCAGGGGGCTCTGGCTACACCTTC
>TRBJ1-6|.|.|TRBV27
CASQVKRNSPLHF
TGTGCCAGCCAGGTTAAGCGGAATTCACCCCTCCACTTT
>TRBJ2-1|.|.|TRBV28
CASGPGGGAYNEQFF
TGTGCCAGCGGCCCCGGCGGGGGCGCCTACAATGAGCAGTTCTTC
>TRBJ1-3|.|few|TRBV6-6
CASSMTQLSGNTIYF
TGTGCCAGCAGCATGACTCAGCTCTCTGGAAACACCATATATTTT
>TRBJ2-1|.|.|TRBV11-2
CASGKLASSGEQFF
TGTGCCTCCGGGAAGCTAGCGTCTTCTGGGGAGCAGTTCTTC
>TRBJ1-4|.|.|TRBV30
CAWSGVSGEKLFF
TGTGCCTGGAGTGGGGTTTCCGGTGAAAAACTGTTTTTT
>TRBJ1-4|.|.|TRBV5-5
CASSLGGSATNEKLFF
TGTGCCAGCAGCTTAGGAGGCTCTGCAACTAATGAAAAACTGTTTTTT
>TRBJ2-5|.|.|TRBV2
CASREGGMRAAQYF
TGTGCCAGCAGGGAGGGTGGAATGAGAGCGGCCCAGTACTTC
>TRBJ1-1|.|.|TRBV19
CASSIDTGNTEAFF
TGTGCCAGTAGTATAGATACAGGGAACACTGAAGCTTTCTTT
>TRBJ2-1|.|.|TRBV5-4
CASSVDTGGRGEQFF
TGTGCCAGCAGCGTGGATACTGGGGGGCGAGGTGAGCAGTTCTTC
>TRBJ2-6|.|.|TRBV5-4
CASSAGAGAGANVLTF
TGTGCCAGCAGCGCGGGGGCAGGGGCTGGGGCCAACGTCCTGACTTTC
>TRBJ1-3|.|.|TRBV11-3
CASISGVGTPGNTIYF
TGTGCCAGCATCTCCGGGGTCGGGACGCCTGGAAACACCATATATTTT
>TRBJ1-2|TRBD1|.|TRBV19
CASSPQGALYYGYTF
TGTGCCAGTAGTCCCCAGGGGGCCCTGTACTATGGCTACACCTTC
>TRBJ1-1|TRBD1|.|TRBV27
CASSLGQGPNTEAFF
TGTGCCAGCAGTCTAGGACAGGGACCGAACACTGAAGCTTTCTTT
>TRBJ1-5|TRBD1|few|TRBV2
CASVGQGGNQPQHF
TGTGCCAGCGTGGGACAGGGAGGCAATCAGCCCCAGCATTTT
>TRBJ1-5|TRBD1|.|TRBV6-6
CASSFNGQGNQPQHF
TGTGCCAGCAGTTTCAATGGACAGGGGAATCAGCCCCAGCATTTT
>TRBJ2-3|.|.|TRBV2
CASNRPGDTQYF
TGTGCCAGCAACCGACCGGGGGATACGCAGTATTTT
>TRBJ1-5|TRBD1|.|TRBV2
CASTPDRGGNQPQHF
TGTGCCAGCACCCCTGACAGGGGGGGCAATCAGCCCCAGCATTTT
>TRBJ2-7|TRBD1|.|TRBV18
CASSPGTGGPYEQYF
TGTGCCAGCTCACCCGGGACAGGGGGTCCATACGAGCAGTACTTC
>TRBJ1-1|.|.|TRBV5-1
CASSGGQTMNTEAFF
TGCGCCAGCAGCGGCGGACAGACTATGAACACTGAAGCTTTCTTT
>TRBJ1-4|.|.|TRBV5-1
CASRYDSNEKLFF
TGCGCCAGCAGATACGACAGTAATGAAAAACTGTTTTTT
>TRBJ1-5|TRBD1|.|TRBV10-3
CAISEQQGAGQPQHF
TGTGCCATCAGTGAACAACAGGGGGCTGGTCAGCCCCAGCATTTT
>TRBJ1-5|.|.|TRBV2
CASSERSYSNQPQHF
TGTGCCAGCAGTGAACGCAGTTATAGCAATCAGCCCCAGCATTTT
>TRBJ1-5|TRBD1|.|TRBV7-9
CASSPGGAPRGFSNQPQHF
TGTGCCAGCAGCCCAGGGGGGGCGCCGAGGGGATTTAGCAATCAGCCCCAGCATTTT
>TRBJ2-2|.|few|TRBV29-1
CSARPDGQNTGELFF
TGCAGCGCGCGGCCGGACGGCCAGAACACCGGGGAGCTGTTTTTT
>TRBJ2-7|.|.|TRBV21-1
CASSKGLVRGYSSYEQYF
TGTGCCAGCAGCAAAGGGCTGGTACGTGGGTACAGCTCCTACGAGCAGTACTTC
>TRBJ1-2|.|.|TRBV18
CASSSGQNYGYTF
TGTGCCAGCTCATCCGGACAGAACTATGGCTACACCTTC
>TRBJ2-7|TRBD2|.|TRBV9
CASSVGGKSSYEQYF
TGTGCCAGCAGCGTGGGGGGGAAGAGCTCCTACGAGCAGTACTTC
>TRBJ2-7|TRBD1|.|TRBV13
CASSISRGYEQYF
TGTGCCAGCAGCATAAGCAGGGGGTACGAGCAGTACTTC
>TRBJ1-6|TRBD1|.|TRBV7-3
CASSLGGTDYNSPLHF
TGTGCCAGCAGCTTAGGGGGGACAGATTATAATTCACCCCTCCACTTT
>TRBJ2-4|.|.|TRBV7-7
CVPDTWWLLDSIQYF
TGTGTCCCAGACACCTGGTGGTTGCTAGACTCCATTCAGTACTTC
>TRBJ2-3|.|.|TRBV5-1
CASFSGEFTDTQYF
TGCGCCAGCTTTTCTGGGGAATTTACAGATACGCAGTATTTT
>TRBJ1-3|.|.|TRBV16
CASSQSGQSGNTIYF
TGTGCCAGCAGCCAATCAGGACAGTCTGGAAACACCATATATTTT
>TRBJ1-2|.|.|TRBV7-3
CASSSTANYGYTF
TGTGCCAGCAGCTCTACAGCTAATTATGGCTACACCTTC
>TRBJ1-2|.|.|TRBV6-1
CASSPRPGEGYTF
TGTGCCAGCAGTCCACGACCCGGGGAAGGCTACACCTTC
>TRBJ1-6|.|.|TRBV7-3
CASSLTRQGNSPLHF
TGTGCCAGCAGCTTAACAAGGCAGGGTAATTCACCCCTCCACTTT
>TRBJ1-5|.|few|TRBV4-1
CASSQDEGGKPQHF
TGCGCCAGCAGCCAAGATGAGGGAGGGAAGCCCCAGCATTTT